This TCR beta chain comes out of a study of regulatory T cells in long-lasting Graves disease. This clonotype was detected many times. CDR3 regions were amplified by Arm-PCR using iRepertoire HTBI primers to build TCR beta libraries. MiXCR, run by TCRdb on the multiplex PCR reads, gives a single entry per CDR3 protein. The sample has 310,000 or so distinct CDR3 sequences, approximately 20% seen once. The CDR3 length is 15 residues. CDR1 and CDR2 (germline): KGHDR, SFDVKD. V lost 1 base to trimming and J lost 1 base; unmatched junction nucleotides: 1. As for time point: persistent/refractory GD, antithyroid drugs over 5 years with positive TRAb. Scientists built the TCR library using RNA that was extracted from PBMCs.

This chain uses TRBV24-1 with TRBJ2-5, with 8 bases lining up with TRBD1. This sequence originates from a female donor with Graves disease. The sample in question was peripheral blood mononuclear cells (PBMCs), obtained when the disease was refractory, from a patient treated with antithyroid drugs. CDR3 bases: TGTGCCACCAGTGATTTCGGGACAGGCCAAGAGACCCAGTACTTC. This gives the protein CATSDFGTGQETQYF.